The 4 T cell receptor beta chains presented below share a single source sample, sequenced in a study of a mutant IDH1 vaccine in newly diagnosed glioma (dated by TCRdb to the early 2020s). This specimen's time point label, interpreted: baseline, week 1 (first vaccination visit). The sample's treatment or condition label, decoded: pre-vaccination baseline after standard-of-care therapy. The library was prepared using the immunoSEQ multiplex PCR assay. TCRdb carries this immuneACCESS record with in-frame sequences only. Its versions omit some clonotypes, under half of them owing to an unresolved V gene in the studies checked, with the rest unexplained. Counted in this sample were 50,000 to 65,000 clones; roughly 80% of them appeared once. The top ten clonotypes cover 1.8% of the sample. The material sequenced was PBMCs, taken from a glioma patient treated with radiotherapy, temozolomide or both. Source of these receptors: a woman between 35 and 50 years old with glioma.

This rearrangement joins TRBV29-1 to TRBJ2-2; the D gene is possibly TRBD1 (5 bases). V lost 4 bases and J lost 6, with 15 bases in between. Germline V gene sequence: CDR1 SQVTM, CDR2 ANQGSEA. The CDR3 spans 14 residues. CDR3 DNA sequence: TGCAGCGTTGCGGTAGGGGTTAGATCCGGGGAGCTGTTTTTT. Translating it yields CSVAVGVRSGELFF.

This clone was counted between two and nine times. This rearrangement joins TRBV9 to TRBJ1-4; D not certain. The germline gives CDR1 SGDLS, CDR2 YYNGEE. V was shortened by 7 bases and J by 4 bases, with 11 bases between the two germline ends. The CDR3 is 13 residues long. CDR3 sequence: CASGGGYNEKLFF. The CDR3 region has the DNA TGTGCCAGCGGTGGAGGGTATAATGAAAAACTGTTTTTT.

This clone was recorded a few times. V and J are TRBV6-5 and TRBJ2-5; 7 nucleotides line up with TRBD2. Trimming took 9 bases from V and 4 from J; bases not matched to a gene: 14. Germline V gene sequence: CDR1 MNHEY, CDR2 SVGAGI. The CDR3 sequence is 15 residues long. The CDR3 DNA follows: TGTGCCAGTTCCCACCCCAGCGGGGACGCAGAGACCCAGTACTTC. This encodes CASSHPSGDAETQYF.

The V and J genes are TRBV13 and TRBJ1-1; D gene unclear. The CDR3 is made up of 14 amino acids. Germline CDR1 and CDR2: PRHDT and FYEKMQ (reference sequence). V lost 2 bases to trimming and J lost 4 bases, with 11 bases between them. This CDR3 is CASSLPRVGTEAFF. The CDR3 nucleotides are TGTGCCAGCAGCTTACCCCGGGTCGGCACTGAAGCTTTCTTT.